This passage covers 17 T cell receptor beta chains from one sample sequenced in a study of blood T cell repertoires in COVID-19. The assay was immunoSEQ multiplex PCR, and TCRdb's table has in-frame clones only and misses some. The data contain approximately 110,000 clones, about 94% of them singletons. Material: peripheral blood. The receptors shown here come from a man aged 45-65 years with COVID-19, enrolled during active disease.

The chain recombines TRBV24-1 with TRBJ2-2; maybe TRBD2 (6 bases). The V end was cut by 3 bases, the J end by 3 bases, with 10 bases between. Germline loops: CDR1 KGHDR, CDR2 SFDVKD. The length of the CDR3 is 15 residues. The CDR3 is CATSDGKRDTGELFF. CDR3 bases: TGTGCCACCAGTGATGGGAAGCGGGACACCGGGGAGCTGTTTTTT.

There are a few counts of this clone. The chain carries TRBV7-3 and TRBJ2-3; 10 bases fit TRBD2. Germline assignment: CDR1 SGHTA and CDR2 FQGTGA. The CDR3 sequence is 16 residues long. With 1 base clipped from V and 4 bases from J, the junction kept 5 bases outside the gene matches. The CDR3 DNA reads as TGTGCCAGCAGCTTAAAGGGAGCGGGAGGGGCAGATACGCAGTATTTT. Its protein product is CASSLKGAGGADTQYF.

This chain uses TRBV28 with TRBJ2-2, with 10 bases fitting TRBD2. After removal of 5 bases from V and 7 bases from J, the junction contained 10 bases not matched to a gene. The CDR3 is made up of 16 amino acids. Germline V gene sequence: CDR1 MDHEN, CDR2 SYDVKM. CDR3 DNA sequence: TGTGCCAGCAGTCCCGCGAGAGCGGGAGGGGGCGGGGAGCTGTTTTTT. Translated, it gives CASSPARAGGGGELFF.

The genes are TRBV5-1 and TRBJ2-2; the D is unclear. V was pared by 0 bases and J by 6 bases, with 9 bases between. The CDR3 is 14 amino acids. The germline V gene encodes CDR1 SGHRS and CDR2 YFSETQ. The CDR3 sequence: CASSLGFRSGELFF. The CDR3 bases are TGCGCCAGCAGCTTGGGTTTCAGGTCCGGGGAGCTGTTTTTT.

The chain links TRBV4-3 to TRBJ2-7, with a possible D match to TRBD2 (5 bases). The CDR3 runs 15 residues. The germline gives CDR1 LGHNA, CDR2 YSLEER. Trimming left V 3 bases short and J 2 bases short, with 14 bases between. The CDR3 DNA reads as TGCGCCAGCAGCCAGGATCCGTACGGGACCTACGAGCAGTACTTC. This codes for CASSQDPYGTYEQYF.

The chain uses TRBV12-3 or TRBV12-4 and TRBJ1-2; D is unclear. The V end was cut by 5 bases, the J end by 2 bases, with 6 bases between. This CDR3 has 12 residues. CDR3 DNA sequence: TGTGCCAGCAGTCGCGGGAACTATGGCTACACCTTC. Protein: CASSRGNYGYTF.

V usage is TRBV6-6 and J usage is TRBJ2-2; D is unclear. The CDR3 loop spans 13 amino acids. Germline lookup yields CDR1 MNHNY and CDR2 SVGAGI (reference sequence). Between the trimmed V and J ends, which lost 7 bases and 8 bases, there was a span of 14 bases. CDR3 sequence: CASTVTAGGELFF. The CDR3 nucleotides read TGTGCCAGCACGGTTACAGCAGGTGGGGAGCTGTTTTTT.

The J gene is TRBJ2-1, the V gene TRBV7-3; 7 nucleotides match TRBD1. Germline lookup yields CDR1 SGHTA and CDR2 FQGTGA. The CDR3 totals 15 residues. V shed 5 bases, J shed 2 bases, and the junction held 6 bases outside the gene matches. This CDR3 reads CASSPTGTPYNEQFF. DNA for the CDR3: TGTGCCAGCAGCCCGACAGGGACCCCCTACAATGAGCAGTTCTTC.

This rearrangement joins TRBV6-5 to TRBJ2-5; TRBD2 matches 9 bases. Looked up from germline, CDR1 is MNHEY and CDR2 is SVGAGI. The trim removed 9 bases at V and 4 bases at J, leaving 6 bases unmatched. This CDR3 has 13 residues. CDR3 amino acids: CASSSGAGETQYF. The DNA for the CDR3 is TGTGCCAGTTCTAGCGGGGCGGGAGAGACCCAGTACTTC.

The chain's CDR3 is CASSSLAGGKGTDTQYF. CDR3 sequence (DNA): TGTGCCAGCAGCTCATTAGCGGGAGGAAAGGGCACAGATACGCAGTATTTT. This chain connects TRBV5-5 to TRBJ2-3; 10 bases match TRBD2. The V gene's germline CDR1 is SGHKS and CDR2 YYEKEE (reference sequence). The CDR3 is made up of 17 amino acids. The V gene end was trimmed by 3 bases and the J gene end by 1 base; junction bases not matched to a gene: 8.

The chain carries TRBV4-1 and TRBJ2-1; 9 bases align to TRBD2. Germline values: CDR1 MGHRA, CDR2 YSYEKL. The CDR3 length is 17 residues. Trimming removed 2 bases from V and 4 bases from J; junction bases left unmatched: 9. CDR3: CASSQRGSGRNYNEQFF. DNA of the CDR3: TGCGCCAGCAGCCAAAGGGGGAGCGGGAGGAATTACAATGAGCAGTTCTTC.

The gene calls are TRBV29-1 and TRBJ2-1; 15 positions match TRBD2. The CDR3 is made up of 18 amino acids. V lost 7 bases to trimming and J lost 6 bases; unmatched junction nucleotides: 16. Germline CDR1 reads SQVTM; CDR2 reads ANQGSEA. CDR3 DNA sequence: TGCAGCGCAAGCTCCGTAGGACTAGCGGGAGGGATGATCAATGAGCAGTTCTTC. Its protein product is CSASSVGLAGGMINEQFF.

The chain is built from TRBV10-1 and TRBJ2-3; 7 bases fit TRBD1. CDR3 length equals 14 residues. Trimming cost V 2 bases and J 1 base; bases outside gene matches: 0. The germline CDR1 and CDR2 sequences are WNHNN and SYGVQD (reference sequence). The CDR3 coding sequence is TGCGCCAGCAGTGAGGGACAGGGCACAGATACGCAGTATTTT. It encodes CASSEGQGTDTQYF.

The rearrangement links TRBV30 to TRBJ2-1; no firm D call. CDR1 and CDR2 from the germline V gene are GTSNPN and SVGIG (reference sequence). The CDR3 runs to 12 residues. The germline V and J ends were trimmed by 3 bases and 4 bases, with 7 bases remaining between them. CDR3 loop: CAWSQIYNEQFF. CDR3 bases: TGTGCCTGGAGCCAAATTTACAATGAGCAGTTCTTC.

Only one count was recorded for this clone. The chain joins TRBV3-1 (or the pseudogene TRBV3-2) to TRBJ2-3; 9 bases line up with TRBD2. The CDR3 is 18 amino acids. The V gene's germline CDR1 is LGHDT and CDR2 YNNKEL (reference sequence). The J segment lost 4 bases and the V segment lost 1 base, leaving 12 bases of the junction unmatched. CDR3 coding DNA: TGTGCCAGCAGCCAAGGAGTTCGGGCGGGAGGGCTCGCAGATACGCAGTATTTT. As protein: CASSQGVRAGGLADTQYF.

This clone was seen only once. The chain links TRBV5-1 to TRBJ2-3; TRBD2 might be the D (5 bases). The CDR3 has 14 amino acids. Germline CDR1 reads SGHRS; CDR2 reads YFSETQ. Trimming removed 0 bases from V and 2 bases from J, with 7 bases in between. CDR3 nucleotides: TGCGCCAGCAGCTTGGGAGGGAACACAGATACGCAGTATTTT. This gives the protein CASSLGGNTDTQYF.

The gene calls are TRBV4-3 and TRBJ2-1; 10 positions agree with TRBD2. The length of the CDR3 is 17 residues. CDR1 and CDR2 from the germline V gene are LGHNA and YSLEER. Trimming at V came to 1 base and at J to 4 bases, leaving 7 bases not matched to a gene. Written as DNA, the CDR3 is TGCGCCAGCAGCCAAGGGGGGGGTAGCGGGAGGTACAATGAGCAGTTCTTC. As protein: CASSQGGGSGRYNEQFF.